This is a list of T cell receptor beta chains from one sample in a study of T cell repertoires in cytomegalovirus infection. TCRdb called the reads again in MiXCR, with one record for every CDR3 protein. Of approximately 1,000,000 distinct CDR3 sequences listed, approximately 31% were seen once; the top ten hold around 15%. What these receptors recognize is not known. This material consisted of cultured CD8+ T cells from PBMCs, taken from culture after CMV antigen stimulation. These TCRs come from a human donor in good health (CMV status not recorded). Some clones in this sample may be carry-over from other donors' samples. The CDR3 runs from the conserved cysteine through the conserved F or W. Each record gives: V gene, D gene, CDR3 length, CDR3 protein. A D gene is named only where the DNA matches it firmly.

TRBV6-1 TRBD1 14 CASRDRGKGDEQYF
TRBV7-8 . 15 CASSLGTYDGETQYF
TRBV7-2 . 15 CASSPPGGLPHEQYF
TRBV4-2 . 15 CASELEAGNTGELFF
TRBV14 TRBD1 17 CASSPRQGAYYQETQYF
TRBV27 . 15 CASSLFLQPTGELFF
TRBV2 . 15 CASSGPGGKGQPQHF
TRBV12-3/TRBV12-4 . 12 CASSSYWGGYTF
TRBV6-2/TRBV6-3 TRBD1 15 CASSKTGQGLGEAFF
TRBV19 . 15 CASSVAGRGTDTQYF
TRBV6-2/TRBV6-3 . 14 CASSEGGRITEAFF
TRBV11-2 . 21 CASSLDTGGRNYKMDNYGYTF
TRBV19 TRBD1 13 CATKDRDNQPQHF
TRBV5-5 . 15 CASSSGASAGNEQFF
TRBV7-6 TRBD1 13 CASSARGQGELFF
TRBV12-3/TRBV12-4 TRBD1 16 CASRGGTGVSNQPQHF
TRBV29-1 . 13 CSVELGENTEAFF
TRBV6-6 . 10 CASSYNEQFF
TRBV20-1 . 14 CSARVRLGGTEAFF
TRBV7-9 . 15 CASSFSQRVFEGSFF
TRBV28 . 13 CASSPFGWGVLYF
TRBV4-1 TRBD1 17 CASSHLNRGENTGELFF
TRBV7-2 TRBD1 14 CASSVLQGAAEAFF
TRBV6-6 . 15 CASRPDPPWADTQYF
TRBV15 TRBD2 18 CATSRKASGDESTDTQYF
TRBV11-2 . 15 CASSFPGNGGNTIYF
TRBV7-6 . 15 CASSAGDTVPREQYF
TRBV6-1 . 15 CASSEKAENNEKLFF
TRBV9 . 15 CGSSVVGTTNTEAFF
TRBV7-9 . 15 CASSLVLTSYNEQFF
TRBV2 TRBD1 18 CASSWDRGKSSYNSPLHF
TRBV7-2 . 14 CASSSTWDPDTQYF
TRBV5-6 . 17 CASSLGRSGIMNTEAFF
TRBV10-2 TRBD2 14 CASSRTSREDNEQF
TRBV15 TRBD1 16 CATSRDRGGTGNEQFF
TRBV27 TRBD1 15 CASSWNRGDGETQYF
TRBV7-9 TRBD1 17 CASSLEQGFRGQETQYF
TRBV5-6 TRBD1 15 CASSAGQGINQPQHF
TRBV24-1 . 14 CATRSDLVGGELFF
TRBV4-1 . 15 CASSQSLPGNTEAFF
TRBV7-9 . 15 CASSLVQEQGGTQYF
TRBV6-5 . 13 CATRTGGYTEAFF
TRBV29-1 . 9 CSVDGEAFF
TRBV28 . 15 CASSFEGYSYNEQFF
TRBV6-6 TRBD2 15 CASSYMGGSYNEQFF
TRBV14 . 12 CASSEVNTEAFF
TRBV28 TRBD1 15 CASSLMGDRVYGYTF
TRBV27 . 13 CASSWLSNQPQHF
TRBV12-3/TRBV12-4 . 18 CASSLHLLATSNTGELFF
TRBV10-3 TRBD1 13 CAVRQGPGNEQFF
TRBV7-2 . 15 CASSLFLQEGDEQFF
TRBV3-1 . 17 CASSQDGDTRRTGELFF
TRBV12-5 TRBD1 13 CASGKDRGSPLHF